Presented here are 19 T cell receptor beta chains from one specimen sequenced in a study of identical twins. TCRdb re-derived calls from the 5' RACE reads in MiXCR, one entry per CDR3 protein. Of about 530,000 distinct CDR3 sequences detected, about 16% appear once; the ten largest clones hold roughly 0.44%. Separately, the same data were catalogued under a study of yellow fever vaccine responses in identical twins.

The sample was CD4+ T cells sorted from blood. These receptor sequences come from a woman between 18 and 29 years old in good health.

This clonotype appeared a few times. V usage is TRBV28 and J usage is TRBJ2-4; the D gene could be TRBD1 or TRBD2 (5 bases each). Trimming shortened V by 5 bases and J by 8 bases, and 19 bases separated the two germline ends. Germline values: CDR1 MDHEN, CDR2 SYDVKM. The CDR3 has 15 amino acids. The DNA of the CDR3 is TGTGCCAGCAGTAAACCCGGGGCCCAAAGGGACATTCAGTACTTC. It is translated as CASSKPGAQRDIQYF.

The CDR3 loop reads CATSREVFYNEQFF. The CDR3 DNA is TGCGCCACCAGCCGGGAGGTCTTCTACAATGAGCAGTTCTTC. This chain uses TRBV10-2 with TRBJ2-1; 7 nucleotides agree with TRBD2. Germline V gene data show CDR1 as WSHSY and CDR2 as SAAADI. V was pared by 10 bases and J by 3 bases, with 9 bases of the junction left unmatched. This CDR3 region has 14 residues.

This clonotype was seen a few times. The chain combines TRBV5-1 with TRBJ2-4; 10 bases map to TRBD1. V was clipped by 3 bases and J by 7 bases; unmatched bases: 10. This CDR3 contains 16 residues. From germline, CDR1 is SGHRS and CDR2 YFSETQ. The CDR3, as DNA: TGCGCCAGCAGCTATAAGACAGGGGGCAGCGATAACATTCAGTACTTC. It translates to CASSYKTGGSDNIQYF.

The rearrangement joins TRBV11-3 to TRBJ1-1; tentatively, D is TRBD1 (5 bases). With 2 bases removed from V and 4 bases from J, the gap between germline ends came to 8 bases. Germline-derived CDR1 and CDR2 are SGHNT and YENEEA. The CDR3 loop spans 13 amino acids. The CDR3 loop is CASSLYQGTEAFF. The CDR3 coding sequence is TGTGCCAGCAGCTTATATCAGGGCACTGAAGCTTTCTTT.

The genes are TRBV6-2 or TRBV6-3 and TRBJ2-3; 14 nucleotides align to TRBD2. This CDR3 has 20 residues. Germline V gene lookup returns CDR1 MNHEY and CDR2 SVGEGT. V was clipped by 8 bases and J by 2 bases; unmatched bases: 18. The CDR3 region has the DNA TGTGCCAGCGGGGCCTTGACTAGCGGGGGGGCCTCCCTCAACACAGATACGCAGTATTTT. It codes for CASGALTSGGASLNTDTQYF.

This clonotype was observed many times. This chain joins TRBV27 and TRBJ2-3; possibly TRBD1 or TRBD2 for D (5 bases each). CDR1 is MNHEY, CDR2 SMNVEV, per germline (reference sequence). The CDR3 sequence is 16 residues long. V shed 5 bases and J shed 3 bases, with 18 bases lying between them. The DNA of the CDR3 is TGTGCCAGCAGTCCACGGACTCTGGGGCAGACAGATACGCAGTATTTT. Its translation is CASSPRTLGQTDTQYF.

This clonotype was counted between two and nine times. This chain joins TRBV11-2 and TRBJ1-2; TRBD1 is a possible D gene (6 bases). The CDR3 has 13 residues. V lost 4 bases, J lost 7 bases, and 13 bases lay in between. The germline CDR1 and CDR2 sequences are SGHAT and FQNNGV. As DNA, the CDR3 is TGTGCCAGCAGCTGGGACAACGGGGCTGGCTACACCTTC. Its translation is CASSWDNGAGYTF. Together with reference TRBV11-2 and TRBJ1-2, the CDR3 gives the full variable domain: EAGVAQSPRYKIIEKRQSVAFWCNPISGHATLYWYQQILGQGPKLLIQFQNNGVVDDSQLPKDRFSAERLKGVDSTLKIQPAKLEDSAVYLCASSWDNGAGYTFGSGTRLTVV.

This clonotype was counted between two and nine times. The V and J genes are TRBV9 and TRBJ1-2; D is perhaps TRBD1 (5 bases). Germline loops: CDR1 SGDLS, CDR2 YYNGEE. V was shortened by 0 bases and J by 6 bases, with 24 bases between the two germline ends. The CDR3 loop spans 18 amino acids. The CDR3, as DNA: TGTGCCAGCAGCGTAGTCCCCTCCAGCTCCACGGGGACGGATGGCTACACCTTC. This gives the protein CASSVVPSSSTGTDGYTF.

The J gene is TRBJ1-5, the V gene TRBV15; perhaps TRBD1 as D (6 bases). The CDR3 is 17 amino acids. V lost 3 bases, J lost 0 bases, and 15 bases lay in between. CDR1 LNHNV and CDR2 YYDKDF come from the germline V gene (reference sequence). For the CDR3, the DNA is TGTGCCACCAGCAGCAAGGACAGAATTTATAGCAATCAGCCCCAGCATTTT. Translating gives CATSSKDRIYSNQPQHF.

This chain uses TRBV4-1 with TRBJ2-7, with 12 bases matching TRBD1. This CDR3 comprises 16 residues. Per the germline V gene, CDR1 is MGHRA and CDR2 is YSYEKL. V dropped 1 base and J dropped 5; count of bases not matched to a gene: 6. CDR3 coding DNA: TGCGCCAGCAGCCAAGGTCCCGGGACAGGGGGCCACGAGCAGTACTTC. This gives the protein CASSQGPGTGGHEQYF.

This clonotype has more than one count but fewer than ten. For the CDR3, the DNA is TGTGCCAGCAGTTACACTCAGGGGTACGAGCAGTACGTC. Amino acids: CASSYTQGYEQYV. V is TRBV6-5 and J is TRBJ2-7, with D perhaps matching TRBD1 (6 bases). There are 13 residues in the CDR3. Germline V gene sequence: CDR1 MNHEY, CDR2 SVGAGI. Between the trimmed V and J ends, which lost 2 bases and 4 bases, there was a span of 9 bases.

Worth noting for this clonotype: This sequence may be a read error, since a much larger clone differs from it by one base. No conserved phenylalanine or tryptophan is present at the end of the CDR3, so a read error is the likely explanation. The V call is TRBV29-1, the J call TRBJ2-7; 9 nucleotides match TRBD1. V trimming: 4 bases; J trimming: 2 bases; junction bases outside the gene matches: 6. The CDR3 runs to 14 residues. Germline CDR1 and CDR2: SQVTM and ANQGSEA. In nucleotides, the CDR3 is TGCAGCGTTGGCAAAGGACAGGGGACCTACGAGCAGTACCTC. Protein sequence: CSVGKGQGTYEQYL.

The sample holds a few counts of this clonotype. CDR3 in amino acids: CASSLEGTSHNEQFF. CDR3 in DNA: TGCGCCAGCAGCTTGGAGGGTACTTCCCACAATGAGCAGTTCTTC. This chain connects TRBV5-1 to TRBJ2-1; D gene ambiguous. V lost 0 bases and J lost 5, with 12 bases in between. Germline lookup yields CDR1 SGHRS and CDR2 YFSETQ. The CDR3 loop spans 15 amino acids.

The CDR3 reads CASSGGSRLGEQFF. As DNA, the CDR3 is TGTGCCAGCTCAGGCGGTAGCAGGTTGGGTGAGCAGTTCTTC. The V call is TRBV18, the J call TRBJ2-1, with D unclear. Trimming pared 5 bases from V and 9 bases from J, leaving 17 bases between. In germline, CDR1 is KGHSH, CDR2 LQKENI. This CDR3 has 14 amino acids. The complete variable domain, with remaining parts taken from reference TRBV18 and TRBJ2-1, reads NAGVMQNPRHLVRRRGQEARLRCSPMKGHSHVYWYRQLPEEGLKFMVYLQKENIIDESGMPKERFSAEFPKEGPSILRIQQVVRGDSAAYFCASSGGSRLGEQFFGPGTRLTVL.

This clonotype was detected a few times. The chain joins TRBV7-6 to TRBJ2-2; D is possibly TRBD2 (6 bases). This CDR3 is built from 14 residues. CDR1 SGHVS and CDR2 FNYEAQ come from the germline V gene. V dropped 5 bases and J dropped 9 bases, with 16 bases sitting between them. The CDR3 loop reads CASSPGLAGRELFF. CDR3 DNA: TGTGCCAGCAGCCCCGGGTTGGCGGGAAGGGAGCTGTTTTTT.

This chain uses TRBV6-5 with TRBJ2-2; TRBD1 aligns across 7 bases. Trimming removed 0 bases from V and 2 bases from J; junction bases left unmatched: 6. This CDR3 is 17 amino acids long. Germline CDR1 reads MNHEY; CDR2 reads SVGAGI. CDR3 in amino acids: CASSYSPRDRNTGELFF. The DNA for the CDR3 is TGTGCCAGCAGTTACTCCCCACGGGACAGAAACACCGGGGAGCTGTTTTTT.

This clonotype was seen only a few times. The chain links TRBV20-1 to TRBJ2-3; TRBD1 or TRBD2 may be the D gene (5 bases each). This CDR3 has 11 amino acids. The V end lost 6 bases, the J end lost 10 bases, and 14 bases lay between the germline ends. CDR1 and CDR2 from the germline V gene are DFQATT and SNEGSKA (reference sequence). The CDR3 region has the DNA TGCAGTGCACCTCGGGGCGATGCGCAGTATTTT. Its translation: CSAPRGDAQYF.

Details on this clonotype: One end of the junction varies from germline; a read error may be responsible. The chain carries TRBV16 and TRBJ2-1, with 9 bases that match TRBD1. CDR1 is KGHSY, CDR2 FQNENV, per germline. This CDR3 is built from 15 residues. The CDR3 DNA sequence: TGTGCCAGCAGCCAATCGTGGGGGATTGGACAGGGGCCCAGCTTC. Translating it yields CASSQSWGIGQGPSF.

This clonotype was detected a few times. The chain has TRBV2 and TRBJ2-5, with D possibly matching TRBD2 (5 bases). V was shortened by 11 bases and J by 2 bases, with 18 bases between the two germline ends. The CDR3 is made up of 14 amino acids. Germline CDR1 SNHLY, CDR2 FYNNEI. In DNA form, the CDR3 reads TGTGCCCGCGGAGGTAACACACCTCAAGAGACCCAGTACTTC. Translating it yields CARGGNTPQETQYF.